The 3 T cell receptor beta chains reported below all come from one sample, sequenced in a study of shared clonotypes between healthy human individuals. This table comes from immunoSEQ multiplex PCR, and its TCRdb copy is limited to in-frame clones, with some not included. The table lists millions of clones, about 95% of them singletons, with 1% to 1.3% in the top ten. Naivety among CD8 cells was defined by CD45RO negativity and positive CCR7 selection, thereby excluding terminally differentiated effector memory CD45RA+ cells. Material for sequencing was naive CD8+ T cells sorted from blood. Receptor source: a man aged 18 to 30 in good health.

The rearrangement joins TRBV27 to TRBJ1-1; D not resolved. Germline loops: CDR1 MNHEY, CDR2 SMNVEV (reference sequence). This CDR3 has 11 amino acids. Trimming stripped 7 bases from V and 6 bases from J, with 9 bases between. CDR3 loop: CASTPYSEAFF. CDR3 coding DNA: TGTGCCAGCACCCCTTACTCTGAAGCTTTCTTT.

The V call is TRBV5-1, the J call TRBJ2-1, with D possibly matching TRBD1 (5 bases). Between the trimmed V and J ends, which lost 1 base and 1 base, there was a span of 9 bases. The CDR3 is 15 amino acids. Germline V gene lookup returns CDR1 SGHRS and CDR2 YFSETQ. CDR3 in DNA: TGCGCCAGCAGCTTGTCACAGGAGTCCTACAATGAGCAGTTCTTC. This sequence encodes CASSLSQESYNEQFF.

The V call is TRBV4-1, the J call TRBJ2-2; a weak D match, TRBD2 (6 bases). From germline, CDR1 is MGHRA and CDR2 YSYEKL. The CDR3 is 14 amino acids. Trimming stripped 5 bases from V and 3 bases from J, with 10 bases between. DNA for the CDR3: TGCGCCAGCAGCGTCGGGGGTGACACCGGGGAGCTGTTTTTT. Its protein is CASSVGGDTGELFF.